These T cell receptor beta chains were read from a single sample in a study of spatial heterogeneity in lung cancer. MiXCR was run by TCRdb on the 5' RACE reads, yielding one entry per CDR3 protein. The sample yields about 45,000 distinct CDR3 sequences, roughly 15% seen once. The sequencing here drew on PBMCs, taken at surgery. The receptor set was obtained from a male donor with early-stage non-small cell lung cancer. CDR3s include the opening cysteine and the closing phenylalanine or tryptophan. The order of the fields is V gene, D gene, clone size, J gene, CDR3 DNA, CDR3 protein. A D gene is named only where the DNA matches it firmly. A row's size may be missing; if present it is once, few, many or a size class.

V: TRBV24-1; D: .; size: many; J: TRBJ2-1; DNA: TGTGCCACCAGTCTATACAATGAGCAGTTCTTC; CDR3: CATSLYNEQFF
V: TRBV2; D: .; size: few; J: TRBJ1-5; DNA: TGTGCCAGCAGTCTGGACATTAGCAATCAGCCCCAGCATTTT; CDR3: CASSLDISNQPQHF
V: TRBV4-1; D: .; size: .; J: TRBJ1-6; DNA: TGCGCCAGCAGCCAAGAATTGACAAACGGGGAGAATTCACCCCTCCACTTT; CDR3: CASSQELTNGENSPLHF
V: TRBV4-1; D: TRBD1; size: few; J: TRBJ1-1; DNA: TGCGCCAGCAGCCGGGACAGCCAGAACACTGAAGCTTTCTTT; CDR3: CASSRDSQNTEAFF
V: TRBV25-1; D: TRBD1; size: few; J: TRBJ1-6; DNA: TGTGCCAGCAGTGGTACAGGGGAACCGAATTCACCCCTCCACTTT; CDR3: CASSGTGEPNSPLHF
V: TRBV2; D: .; size: .; J: TRBJ2-2; DNA: TGTGCCAGCAGCACGCCAGGGGAGTCGGCCGGGGAGCTGTTTTTT; CDR3: CASSTPGESAGELFF
V: TRBV23-1; D: .; size: few; J: TRBJ2-1; DNA: TGCGCCAGCAGTCCCCCAGGACCCGGAGGGACGTTGGAGGATGAGCAGTTCTTC; CDR3: CASSPPGPGGTLEDEQFF
V: TRBV20-1; D: .; size: many; J: TRBJ1-2; DNA: TGCAGTGCTATAGGGGACAACTATGGCTACACCTTC; CDR3: CSAIGDNYGYTF
V: TRBV29-1; D: .; size: few; J: TRBJ1-1; DNA: TGCAGCGTTGAAGGGCAGCTGAACACTGAAGCTTTCTTT; CDR3: CSVEGQLNTEAFF
V: TRBV19; D: .; size: .; J: TRBJ2-4; DNA: TGTGCCAGTAGTATGTCATGGGACCCAATTCAGTACTTC; CDR3: CASSMSWDPIQYF
V: TRBV4-1; D: .; size: .; J: TRBJ2-6; DNA: TGCGCCAGCAGCCAGGTAACACCCGACGGACGCTCTGGGGCCAACGTCCTGACTTTC; CDR3: CASSQVTPDGRSGANVLTF
V: TRBV29-1; D: .; size: few; J: TRBJ1-3; DNA: TGCAGCGTTGAACCCGTCTCTGGAAACACCATATATTTT; CDR3: CSVEPVSGNTIYF
V: TRBV6-2/TRBV6-3; D: TRBD2; size: many; J: TRBJ2-4; DNA: TGTGCCAGCACCCCCGGGGTAGCGGGAGTTCGAGCCAAAAACATTCAGTACTTC; CDR3: CASTPGVAGVRAKNIQYF
V: TRBV20-1; D: .; size: many; J: TRBJ1-2; DNA: TGCAGTGCTAGCCAGGATAACTATGGCTACACCTTC; CDR3: CSASQDNYGYTF
V: TRBV11-1; D: .; size: few; J: TRBJ2-7; DNA: TGTGCCAGCAGCCAAGGGCCAACCAAGGCGGTCTACGAGCAGTACTTC; CDR3: CASSQGPTKAVYEQYF
V: TRBV6-2/TRBV6-3; D: .; size: .; J: TRBJ2-1; DNA: TGTGCCAGCAGTTACGTCTTAAGCGGGGAGCAGTTCTTC; CDR3: CASSYVLSGEQFF
V: TRBV10-2; D: TRBD2; size: .; J: TRBJ2-3; DNA: TGCGCCAGCAGGAGCATAGGGCGGGGAGGGACAGATACGCAGTATTTT; CDR3: CASRSIGRGGTDTQYF
V: TRBV27; D: .; size: .; J: TRBJ1-4; DNA: TGTGCCAGCAGTTTATCCCCCTCGGGGCCTGAGTTTTTT; CDR3: CASSLSPSGPEFF
V: TRBV28; D: .; size: .; J: TRBJ2-3; DNA: TGTGCCAGCAGTCCTAAGACTCCAGATCACATAGATACGCAGTATTTT; CDR3: CASSPKTPDHIDTQYF